The rows below give T cell receptor beta chains drawn from one sample of a study of cytomegalovirus exposure and HLA in healthy donors. Only in-frame clones appear in the TCRdb table, and some are missing; sequencing was by immunoSEQ multiplex PCR. The sample gives 100,000 to 150,000 clones, over 60% of which show up once; roughly 13% is in the top ten. Sequenced: PBMCs. Receptor source: a woman aged 40 to 50 in good health and CMV-seropositive. CDR3s include the opening cysteine and the closing phenylalanine or tryptophan. The order of the fields is V gene, CDR3 length, CDR3 protein.

TRBV19,16,CASSIDGGRARDTQYF
TRBV5-1,15,CASSSGLAGVLEQYF
TRBV27,11,CASRDREEQYF
TRBV13,16,CASSSVRKGVGYGYTF
TRBV6-5,13,CASSESRWRGYTF
TRBV29-1,12,CSVGDSPYEQYF
TRBV18,19,CASSPLVGSGLSSYNEQFF
TRBV4-1,16,CASSQQTTGDNYGYTF
TRBV11-2,13,CASSVSGRGEQYF
TRBV5-1,14,CASSLGDRNYGYTF
TRBV18,16,CASSRNSGTGGDEQYF
TRBV7-9,15,CASSTTSGKGNIQYF
TRBV6-5,15,CASSYGTGLHYEQYF
TRBV18,14,CASSPPGARETQYF
TRBV30,10,CAWIRTEAFF
TRBV5-5,14,CASSLEVRAYEQYF
TRBV15,17,CATSRETLQGGSYEQYF
TRBV4-1,15,CASSQERRLTYEQYF
TRBV5-1,17,CASSYGNQGATNEKLFF
TRBV28,18,CASSSVASGRTSYNEQFF
TRBV28,14,CASSPPDRGDGYTF
TRBV28,14,CASSSGTGVGEQYF
TRBV28,12,CASSRPQETQYF
TRBV7-3,15,CASSIAGTGVYEQYF
TRBV5-1,15,CASSLRGGVDEKLFF
TRBV27,14,CASSFGGPNNEQFF
TRBV27,14,CASTTLRDRAGAFF
TRBV29-1,17,CSVASRQSLFSGNTIYF
TRBV28,13,CASSLTGTGEQYF
TRBV30,14,CAHPGLRNTGELFF
TRBV6-1,14,CASSEIGGQGAGTF
TRBV6-1,14,CASRTGTSRETQYF
TRBV6-6,13,CASSYFVYNEQFF
TRBV6-1,16,CASSGPRDRVYYGYTF
TRBV19,13,CASSEGGEYEQFF
TRBV5-1,14,CASSLGQQNTEAFF
TRBV30,13,CAWSPRGGSEAFF
TRBV11-2,12,CASSLTRYEQYF
TRBV18,16,CASSPVLAGGTDTQYF
TRBV5-1,14,CASSLWGGTDTQYF
TRBV5-1,13,CASSLQGAGELFF
TRBV6-4,13,CASSQGLNQPQHF
TRBV6-5,15,CASRTTAGVVDEQYF
TRBV28,13,CASSPGQLYGYTF